The 2 T cell receptor beta chains below all came from one sample that was sequenced in a study of T cell repertoires in ileal Crohn's disease. Using immunoSEQ multiplex PCR, the repertoire was profiled, and TCRdb retains in-frame clones only, with some absent. This repertoire shows about 5,000 clones, roughly 81% found once; its top ten account for 6.1%. Sequencing input: ileal tissue. The receptors here all came from an adult with Crohn's disease.

The chain employs TRBV6-5 and TRBJ1-5; no reliable D call. Germline V gives CDR1 MNHEY, CDR2 SVGAGI. Between the trimmed V and J ends, which lost 5 bases and 0 bases, there was a span of 11 bases. The CDR3 is 15 residues long. The CDR3 is CASSPRLFSNQPQHF. DNA for the CDR3: TGTGCCAGCAGTCCCAGGTTATTTAGCAATCAGCCCCAGCATTTT.

J is TRBJ2-7 and V is TRBV5-1; 8 positions match TRBD1. The V and J ends lost 0 bases and 0 bases, in that order; junction bases with no gene match: 2. The CDR3 covers 15 residues. The V gene's germline CDR1 is SGHRS and CDR2 YFSETQ. CDR3 loop: CASSLAGGFSYEQYF. In DNA, the CDR3 is TGCGCCAGCAGCTTGGCAGGGGGCTTCTCCTACGAGCAGTACTTC.